What follows are 6 T cell receptor beta chains derived from one specimen sequenced in a study of T cells in localized non-small cell lung cancer. Using immunoSEQ multiplex PCR, the repertoire was profiled, and TCRdb retains in-frame clones only, with some absent. The sample consists of over 1,500 clones, about 22% of them appearing once. The specimen comprised normal lung tissue next to the tumor, sampled before any cancer treatment. The receptors come from a woman aged 40 to 75 with stage III squamous cell lung carcinoma.

The chain joins TRBV19 to TRBJ2-6, with D possibly being TRBD1 (6 bases). The germline V gene has CDR1 LNHDA and CDR2 SQIVND (reference sequence). V was pared by 1 base and J by 4 bases, with 11 bases between. The CDR3 has 16 residues. The CDR3 DNA reads as TGTGCCAGTAGTATAGGAGCAGGGGCCGGGGCCAACGTCCTGACTTTC. Protein product: CASSIGAGAGANVLTF.

There are a few counts of this clone. V is TRBV11-3 and J is TRBJ1-2; 10 bases line up with TRBD1. Germline V gives CDR1 SGHNT, CDR2 YENEEA. J gave up 7 bases and V 5 bases, and 10 bases lay outside the gene matches. The CDR3 has 15 residues. The CDR3 region is CASSIQGQGESGYTF. DNA of the CDR3: TGTGCCAGCAGCATACAAGGACAGGGGGAGAGTGGCTACACCTTC.

The chain has TRBV28 and TRBJ2-3; D may correspond to TRBD1 or TRBD2 (6 bases each). CDR3 length: 16 residues. In germline, CDR1 is MDHEN, CDR2 SYDVKM. Trimming left V 2 bases short and J 0 bases short, with 12 bases between. The CDR3 is CASSLGGGASTDTQYF. The CDR3 region has the DNA TGTGCCAGCAGTTTAGGGGGCGGGGCTAGCACAGATACGCAGTATTTT. The variable domain in full, completed from reference TRBV28 and TRBJ2-3, reads DVKVTQSSRYLVKRTGEKVFLECVQDMDHENMFWYRQDPGLGLRLIYFSYDVKMKEKGDIPEGYSVSREKKERFSLILESASTNQTSMYLCASSLGGGASTDTQYFGPGTRLTVL.

This clone was detected a few times. This rearrangement joins TRBV19 to TRBJ1-1, with D unclear. CDR3 length: 16 amino acids. V was shortened by 0 bases and J by 1 base, with 12 bases between the two germline ends. Germline CDR1 LNHDA, CDR2 SQIVND (reference sequence). Written as DNA, the CDR3 is TGTGCCAGTAGTATAGACTTTACAGTACGGAACACTGAAGCTTTCTTT. This sequence encodes CASSIDFTVRNTEAFF.

This clone appeared a few times. V is TRBV11-3 and J is TRBJ1-2; possibly TRBD1 for D (6 bases). V lost 3 bases and J 8 bases, leaving 16 bases between the germline ends. Germline V CDR1 and CDR2: SGHNT, YENEEA. The CDR3 runs to 14 residues. The CDR3 region has the DNA TGTGCCAGCAGCTTTGATCTGGGGGCGGGAGGCTACACCTTC. Encoded protein: CASSFDLGAGGYTF.

About this clone: A junction end diverges from the germline sequence, so it may reflect a read error. V and J are TRBV6-8 and TRBJ1-1; D remains unclear. This CDR3 is 14 amino acids long. From germline, CDR1 is MNHGY and CDR2 SAAAGT. In DNA, the CDR3 is TGTGCCATCAGTACCCAGGAGGGTGTGACTGAAGCTTTCTTT. Translation: CAISTQEGVTEAFF.